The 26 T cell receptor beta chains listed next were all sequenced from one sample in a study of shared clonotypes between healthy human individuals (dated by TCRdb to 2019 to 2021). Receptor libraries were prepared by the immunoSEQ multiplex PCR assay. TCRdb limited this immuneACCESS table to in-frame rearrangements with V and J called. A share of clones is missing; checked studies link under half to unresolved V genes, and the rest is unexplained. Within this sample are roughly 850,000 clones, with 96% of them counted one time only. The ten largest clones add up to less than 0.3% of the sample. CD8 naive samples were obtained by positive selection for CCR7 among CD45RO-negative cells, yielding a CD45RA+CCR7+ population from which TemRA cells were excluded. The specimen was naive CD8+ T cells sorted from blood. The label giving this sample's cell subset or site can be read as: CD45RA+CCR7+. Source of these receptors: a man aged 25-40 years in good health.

CDR3 coding DNA: TGTGCCTGGAGCCCCCAGGGCCACGAGCAGTACTTC. Residues: CAWSPQGHEQYF. V is TRBV30 and J is TRBJ2-7; tentatively, D is TRBD1 (5 bases). CDR3 length: 12 amino acids. The germline CDR1 and CDR2 sequences are GTSNPN and SVGIG (reference sequence). The germline V and J ends were trimmed by 3 bases and 5 bases, with 11 bases remaining between them.

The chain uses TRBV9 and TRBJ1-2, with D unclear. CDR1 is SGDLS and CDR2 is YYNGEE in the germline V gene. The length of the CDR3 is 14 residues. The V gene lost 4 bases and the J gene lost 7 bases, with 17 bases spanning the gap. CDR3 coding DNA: TGTGCCAGCAGCCCTGACGGGGAGATACGTGGCTACACCTTC. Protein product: CASSPDGEIRGYTF.

As DNA, the CDR3 is TGTGCCAGCAGCCCCTCCGAGGAAAGACCCACCCAAAAGAATGGCTACACCTTC. Translated, it gives CASSPSEERPTQKNGYTF. V usage is TRBV4-2 and J usage is TRBJ1-2; D remains unclear. The V gene lost 4 bases and the J gene lost 6 bases, with 27 bases spanning the gap. This CDR3 has 18 residues. CDR1 and CDR2 (germline): LGHNA, YNFKEQ.

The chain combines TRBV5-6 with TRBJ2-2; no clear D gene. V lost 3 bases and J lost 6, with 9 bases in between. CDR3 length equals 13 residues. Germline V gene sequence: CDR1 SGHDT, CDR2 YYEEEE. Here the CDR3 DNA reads TGTGCCAGCAGCTCCGGTGGGGCCGGGGAGCTGTTTTTT. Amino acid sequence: CASSSGGAGELFF. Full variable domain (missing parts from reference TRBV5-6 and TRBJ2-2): DAGVTQSPTHLIKTRGQQVTLRCSPKSGHDTVSWYQQALGQGPQFIFQYYEEEERQRGNFPDRFSGHQFPNYSSELNVNALLLGDSALYLCASSSGGAGELFFGEGSRLTVL.

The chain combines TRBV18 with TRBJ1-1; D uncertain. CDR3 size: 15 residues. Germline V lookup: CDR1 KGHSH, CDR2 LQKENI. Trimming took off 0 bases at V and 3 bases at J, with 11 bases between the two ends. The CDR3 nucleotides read TGTGCCAGCTCACCACCGTTGGGTTCGGACACTGAAGCTTTCTTT. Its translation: CASSPPLGSDTEAFF. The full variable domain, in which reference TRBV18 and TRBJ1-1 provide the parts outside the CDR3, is NAGVMQNPRHLVRRRGQEARLRCSPMKGHSHVYWYRQLPEEGLKFMVYLQKENIIDESGMPKERFSAEFPKEGPSILRIQQVVRGDSAAYFCASSPPLGSDTEAFFGQGTRLTVV.

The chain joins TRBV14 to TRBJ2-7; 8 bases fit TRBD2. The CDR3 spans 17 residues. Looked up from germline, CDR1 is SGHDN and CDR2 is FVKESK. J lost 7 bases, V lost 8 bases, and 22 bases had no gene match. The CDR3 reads CASGPDLASGPKGEQYF. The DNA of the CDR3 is TGTGCCAGCGGACCCGATTTGGCTAGCGGGCCTAAAGGAGAGCAGTACTTC.

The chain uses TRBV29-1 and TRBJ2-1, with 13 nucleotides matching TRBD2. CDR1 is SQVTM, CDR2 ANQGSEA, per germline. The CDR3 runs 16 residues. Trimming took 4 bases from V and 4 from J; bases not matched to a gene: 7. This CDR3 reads CSVGTSGRNWYNEQFF. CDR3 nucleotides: TGCAGCGTTGGGACTAGCGGGAGAAATTGGTACAATGAGCAGTTCTTC.

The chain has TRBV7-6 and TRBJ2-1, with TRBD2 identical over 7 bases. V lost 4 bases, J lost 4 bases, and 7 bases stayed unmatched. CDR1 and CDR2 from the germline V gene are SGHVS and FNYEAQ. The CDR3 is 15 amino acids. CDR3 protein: CASSSRGLNYNEQFF. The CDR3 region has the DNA TGTGCCAGCAGCTCCCGGGGACTAAATTACAATGAGCAGTTCTTC.

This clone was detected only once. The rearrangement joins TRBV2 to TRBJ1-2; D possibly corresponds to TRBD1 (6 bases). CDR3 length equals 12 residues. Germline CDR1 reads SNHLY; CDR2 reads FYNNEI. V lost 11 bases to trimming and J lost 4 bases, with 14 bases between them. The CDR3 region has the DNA TGTGCCTCATTACAGGGTTTCTATGGCTACACCTTC. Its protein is CASLQGFYGYTF. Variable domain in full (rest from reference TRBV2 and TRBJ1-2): EPEVTQTPSHQVTQMGQEVILRCVPISNHLYFYWYRQILGQKVEFLVSFYNNEISEKSEIFDDQFSVERPDGSNFTLKIRSTKLEDSAMYFCASLQGFYGYTFGSGTRLTVV.

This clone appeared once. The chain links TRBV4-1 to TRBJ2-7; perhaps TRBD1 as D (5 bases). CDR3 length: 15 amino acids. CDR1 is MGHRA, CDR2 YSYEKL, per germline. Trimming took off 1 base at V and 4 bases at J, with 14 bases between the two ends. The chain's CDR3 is CASSQATAARYEQYF. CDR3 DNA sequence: TGCGCCAGCAGCCAAGCGACAGCCGCCCGATACGAGCAGTACTTC.

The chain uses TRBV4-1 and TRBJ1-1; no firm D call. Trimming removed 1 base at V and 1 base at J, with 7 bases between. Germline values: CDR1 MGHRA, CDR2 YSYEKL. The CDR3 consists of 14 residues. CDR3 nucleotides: TGCGCCAGCAGCCAAGTTGATACGAACACTGAAGCTTTCTTT. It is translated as CASSQVDTNTEAFF.

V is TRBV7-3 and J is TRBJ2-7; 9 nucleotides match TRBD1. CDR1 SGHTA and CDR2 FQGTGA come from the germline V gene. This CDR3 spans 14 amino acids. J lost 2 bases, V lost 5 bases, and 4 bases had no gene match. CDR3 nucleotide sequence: TGTGCCAGCAGCCCGGACAGGGGAACCTACGAGCAGTACTTC. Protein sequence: CASSPDRGTYEQYF.

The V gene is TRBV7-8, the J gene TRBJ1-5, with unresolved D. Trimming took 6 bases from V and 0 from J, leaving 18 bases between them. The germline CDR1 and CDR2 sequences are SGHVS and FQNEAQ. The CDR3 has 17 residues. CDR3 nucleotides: TGTGCCAGCAGTCCCGGACGGGGAACTTATAGCAATCAGCCCCAGCATTTT. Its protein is CASSPGRGTYSNQPQHF.

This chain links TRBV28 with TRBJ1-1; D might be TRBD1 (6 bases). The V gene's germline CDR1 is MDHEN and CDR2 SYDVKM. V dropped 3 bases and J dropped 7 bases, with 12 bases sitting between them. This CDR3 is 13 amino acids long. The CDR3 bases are TGTGCCAGCAGTTTCCGCGGACAGCGTGAAGCTTTCTTT. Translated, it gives CASSFRGQREAFF. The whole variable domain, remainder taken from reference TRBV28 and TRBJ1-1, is DVKVTQSSRYLVKRTGEKVFLECVQDMDHENMFWYRQDPGLGLRLIYFSYDVKMKEKGDIPEGYSVSREKKERFSLILESASTNQTSMYLCASSFRGQREAFFGQGTRLTVV.

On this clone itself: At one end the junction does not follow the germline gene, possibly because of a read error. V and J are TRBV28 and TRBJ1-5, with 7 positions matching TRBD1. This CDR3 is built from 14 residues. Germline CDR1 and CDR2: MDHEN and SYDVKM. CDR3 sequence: CASRLSQGSQPQHF. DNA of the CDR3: TGTGCCAGCAGATTATCACAGGGGAGTCAGCCCCAGCATTTT.

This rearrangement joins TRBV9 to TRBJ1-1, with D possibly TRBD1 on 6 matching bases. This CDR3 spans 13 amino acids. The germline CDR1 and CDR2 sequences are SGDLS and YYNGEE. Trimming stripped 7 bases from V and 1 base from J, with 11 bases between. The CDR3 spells CASGGGKNTEAFF. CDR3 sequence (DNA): TGTGCCAGCGGAGGGGGGAAGAACACTGAAGCTTTCTTT.

CDR3 in DNA: TGTGCCAGCAGCCCATCGACAGGGAGTTATTCTGGAAACACCATATATTTT. Encoded protein: CASSPSTGSYSGNTIYF. The rearrangement links TRBV7-6 to TRBJ1-3; 7 bases align to TRBD1. The CDR3 contains 17 residues. The germline V gene encodes CDR1 SGHVS and CDR2 FNYEAQ. The J segment lost 1 base and the V segment lost 5 bases, leaving 11 bases of the junction unmatched.

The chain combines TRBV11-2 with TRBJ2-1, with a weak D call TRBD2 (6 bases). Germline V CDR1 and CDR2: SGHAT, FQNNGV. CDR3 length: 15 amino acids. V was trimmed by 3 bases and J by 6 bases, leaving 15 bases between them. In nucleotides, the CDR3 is TGTGCCAGCAGCTTGACTAGTATCACCCCCAATGAGCAGTTCTTC. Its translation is CASSLTSITPNEQFF.

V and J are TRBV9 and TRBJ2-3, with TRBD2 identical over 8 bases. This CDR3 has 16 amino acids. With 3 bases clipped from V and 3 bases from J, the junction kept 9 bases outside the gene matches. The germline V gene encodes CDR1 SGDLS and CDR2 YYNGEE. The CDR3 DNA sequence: TGTGCCAGCAGCGCACCGGGACTAGGGACGACAGATACGCAGTATTTT. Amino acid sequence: CASSAPGLGTTDTQYF.

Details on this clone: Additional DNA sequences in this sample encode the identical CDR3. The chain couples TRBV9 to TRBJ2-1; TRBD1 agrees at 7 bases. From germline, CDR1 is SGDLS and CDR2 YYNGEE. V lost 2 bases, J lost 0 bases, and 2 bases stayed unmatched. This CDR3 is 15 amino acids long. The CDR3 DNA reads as TGTGCCAGCAGCGTGGGGGACAGCTCCTACAATGAGCAGTTCTTC. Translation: CASSVGDSSYNEQFF.

CDR3 sequence (DNA): TGTGCCAGCAGCTCTGACCGGCACAATGAGCAGTTCTTC. Amino acids: CASSSDRHNEQFF. This chain links TRBV5-5 with TRBJ2-1; D is ambiguous. The CDR3 length is 13 residues. Germline assignment: CDR1 SGHKS and CDR2 YYEKEE (reference sequence). The ends were cut back, 3 bases at V and 5 bases at J, with 9 bases in the middle.

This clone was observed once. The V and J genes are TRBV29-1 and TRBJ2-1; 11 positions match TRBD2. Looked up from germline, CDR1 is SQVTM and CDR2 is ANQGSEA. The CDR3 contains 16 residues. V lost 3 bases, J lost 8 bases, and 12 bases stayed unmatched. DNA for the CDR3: TGCAGCGTTGAGGGGGCCGCTAGCGGGAGGTTCTATGAGCAGTTCTTC. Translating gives CSVEGAASGRFYEQFF.

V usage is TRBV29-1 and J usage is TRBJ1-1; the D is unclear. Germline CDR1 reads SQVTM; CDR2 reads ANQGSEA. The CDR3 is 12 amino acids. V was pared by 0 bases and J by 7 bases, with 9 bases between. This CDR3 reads CSVEDRGYEAFF. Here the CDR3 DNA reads TGCAGCGTTGAAGATCGGGGATATGAAGCTTTCTTT. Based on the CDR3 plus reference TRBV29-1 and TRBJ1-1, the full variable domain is SAVISQKPSRDICQRGTSLTIQCQVDSQVTMMFWYRQQPGQSLTLIATANQGSEATYESGFVIDKFPISRPNLTFSTLTVSNMSPEDSSIYLCSVEDRGYEAFFGQGTRLTVV.

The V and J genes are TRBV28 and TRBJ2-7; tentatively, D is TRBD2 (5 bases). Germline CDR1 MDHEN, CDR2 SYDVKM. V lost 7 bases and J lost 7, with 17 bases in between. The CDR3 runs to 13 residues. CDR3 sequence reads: CASTYRGRGEQYF. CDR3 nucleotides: TGTGCCAGCACTTACCGGGGTAGAGGTGAGCAGTACTTC.

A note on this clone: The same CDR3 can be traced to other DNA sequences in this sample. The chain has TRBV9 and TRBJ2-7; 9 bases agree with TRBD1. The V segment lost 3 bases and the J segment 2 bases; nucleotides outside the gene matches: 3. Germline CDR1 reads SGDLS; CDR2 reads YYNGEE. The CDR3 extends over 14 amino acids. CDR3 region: CASSGQGGPYEQYF. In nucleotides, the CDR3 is TGTGCCAGCAGCGGACAGGGGGGGCCCTACGAGCAGTACTTC.

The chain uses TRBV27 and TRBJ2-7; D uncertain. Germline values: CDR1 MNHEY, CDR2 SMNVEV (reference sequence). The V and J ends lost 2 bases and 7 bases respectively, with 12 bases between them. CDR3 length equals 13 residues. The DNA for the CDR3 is TGTGCCAGCAGTTTAGAAGGCAAAAGGGAGCAGTACTTC. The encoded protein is CASSLEGKREQYF.